This TCR beta chain was documented in a study of blood T cell repertoires in COVID-19 (dated by TCRdb to 2020 to 2021). As for the study more broadly: Collaborator samples came from the United States, Italy and Spain and covered acute and convalescent phases of COVID-19. The prospective study material was composed of cDNA or gDNA derived from T cells, B-cell-depleted T cells, or PBMCs. The repertoires were released in a freely available public database meant as a resource for research on the immune response to SARS-CoV-2. HLA class I and class II types, where available, came from metadata supplied by the sample provider rather than from assay-based typing. Sample metadata almost always included a de-identified subject ID, COVID-19 status, age in years and sex. Samples were obtained from the ongoing ImmuneRACE study (first 160 participants) and from about 1,300 subjects provided by 6 global collaborators. Deeply sampled blood TCRbeta repertoires from subjects exposed to, actively infected with, or recovered from COVID-19 were included in the dataset. Summary of the overall study and its limitations: The quantity of clinical and demographic metadata differed by source and by participant and was supplied without curation.

The immunoSEQ Assay, a bias-controlled multiplex PCR, was used to amplify TCRbeta CDR3 regions from genomic DNA. Under the source paper's analysis protocol: Within the assay, amplification of reference gene primers was used to estimate how many nucleated cells each sample contained. To quantify the absolute abundance of each unique TCRbeta CDR3 rearrangement, sequence reads were collapsed and filtered. For each sample, productive Simpson clonality was calculated by taking the square root of Simpson's diversity index across productive rearrangements. Held by TCRdb, this immuneACCESS table contains in-frame sequences only and omits some clones. Under half of the omission traces to an unresolved V gene where checked; the cause of the rest is unknown. The V and J calls and clone size are taken from that table; D and trimming were inferred from the DNA. This sample gives just under 90,000 clones in total; about two thirds of them show up just once. The ten largest clones add up to roughly 14% of the sample.

CDR1 and CDR2, looked up from the germline V gene, are SGHRS and YFSETQ. Reading from cysteine to phenylalanine, the CDR3 counts 15 amino acids. CDR3 DNA is the only sequence kept; it has 45 bases, read in frame from the first base. At the junction V is shortened by 0 bases and J by 0 bases; bases outside the gene matches: 0. Of note for this clone: Its specific antigen is unknown. The input lacks base qualities; no much larger clone sits a single base away.

Whole blood was collected in K2EDTA tubes by collaborating institutions according to the institutions' own protocols. For TCRbeta analysis, collaborators shipped samples as frozen whole blood, isolated PBMCs, or DNA extracted from either of those sample types. The receptor's source is an elderly woman with acute or convalescent COVID-19. The chain employs TRBV5-1 and TRBJ1-1; 9 nucleotides in the junction match TRBD1. Sequencing was performed on peripheral blood. Read as DNA, the sequence is TGCGCCAGCAGCTTGGGGGACAGGGTGAACACTGAAGCTTTCTTT. Its protein product is CASSLGDRVNTEAFF.